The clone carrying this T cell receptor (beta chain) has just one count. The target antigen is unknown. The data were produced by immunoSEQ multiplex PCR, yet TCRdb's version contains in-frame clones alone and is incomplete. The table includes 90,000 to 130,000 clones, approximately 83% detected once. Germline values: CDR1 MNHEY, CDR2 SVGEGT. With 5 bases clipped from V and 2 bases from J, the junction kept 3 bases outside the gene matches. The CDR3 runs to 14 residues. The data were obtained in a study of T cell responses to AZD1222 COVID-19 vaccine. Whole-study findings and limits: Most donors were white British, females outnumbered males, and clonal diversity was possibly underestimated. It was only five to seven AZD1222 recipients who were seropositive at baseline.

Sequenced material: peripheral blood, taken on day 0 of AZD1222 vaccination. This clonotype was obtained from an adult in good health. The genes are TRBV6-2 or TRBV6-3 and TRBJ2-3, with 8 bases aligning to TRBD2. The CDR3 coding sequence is TGTGCCAGCAGTCTTAGCGGGATCACAGATACGCAGTATTTT. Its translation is CASSLSGITDTQYF.